What follows are 5 T cell receptor beta chains derived from one specimen sequenced in a study of glioma-infiltrating T cells. Amplification of TCR alpha and beta CDR3 regions from RNA used iRepertoire nested multiplex PCR. TCRdb reanalysed the multiplex PCR reads using MiXCR and keeps one entry per CDR3 protein. The sample includes about 130,000 distinct CDR3 sequences, around 25% of them seen just once. Sample: glioma tissue, nonneoplastic brain tissue, or PBMCs (not recorded which). The receptors derive from a human donor with low-grade glioma or glioblastoma, undergoing nonglioma brain surgery, or in good health (not recorded which).

The chain is built from TRBV10-3 and TRBJ2-1; 10 bases align to TRBD1. The CDR3 extends over 16 amino acids. CDR1 is ENHRY, CDR2 SYGVKD, per germline. After removal of 5 bases from V and 2 bases from J, the junction contained 6 bases not matched to a gene. The CDR3 here is CAISLGGTGAYNEQFF. In nucleotides, the CDR3 is TGTGCCATCAGTTTAGGGGGGACAGGGGCCTACAATGAGCAGTTCTTC.

On this clonotype itself: This sequence may be a read error, since a much larger clone differs from it by one base. This chain uses TRBV7-3 with TRBJ2-1; D is tentatively TRBD1 or TRBD2 (7 bases each). Looked up from germline, CDR1 is SGHTA and CDR2 is FQGTGA. Trimming took 9 bases from V and 5 from J, leaving 20 bases between them. The CDR3 consists of 15 residues. In DNA, the CDR3 is TGTGCCAGAAGCCCAGTCGGGGGGACAGACAATGAGCAGTTCTTC. Protein product: CARSPVGGTDNEQFF.

The chain joins TRBV2 to TRBJ2-5; 7 nucleotides line up with TRBD2. CDR3 size: 15 residues. V gave up 11 bases and J gave up 2 bases; unmatched junction bases: 14. Germline CDR1 is SNHLY and CDR2 is FYNNEI. The chain's CDR3 is CAGGSGETQQETQYF. The CDR3 nucleotides are TGTGCCGGAGGCAGCGGGGAAACACAACAAGAGACCCAGTACTTC.

Here the CDR3 DNA reads TGTGCCAGCAGCGCCGCCCTGGGACAGTATAGCAATCAGCCCCAGCATTTT. Translating gives CASSAALGQYSNQPQHF. V is TRBV7-2 and J is TRBJ1-5; 7 bases line up with TRBD1. Germline-derived CDR1 and CDR2 are SGHTA and FQGNSA. The CDR3 totals 17 residues. With 5 bases clipped from V and 0 bases from J, the junction kept 10 bases outside the gene matches.

As regards this clonotype: This may stem from a read error, because a much larger clone lies one nucleotide away. The CDR3 spells CASSLPKDAFF. The CDR3 bases are TGTGCCAGCAGTTTACCAAAGGACGCTTTCTTT. The chain uses TRBV28 and TRBJ1-1; D is unresolved. The CDR3 sequence is 11 residues long. Trimming shortened V by 2 bases and J by 11 bases, and 9 bases separated the two germline ends. Germline V gene data show CDR1 as MDHEN and CDR2 as SYDVKM. The entire variable domain, with the rest obtained from reference TRBV28 and TRBJ1-1, is as follows: DVKVTQSSRYLVKRTGEKVFLECVQDMDHENMFWYRQDPGLGLRLIYFSYDVKMKEKGDIPEGYSVSREKKERFSLILESASTNQTSMYLCASSLPKDAFFGQGTRLTVV.